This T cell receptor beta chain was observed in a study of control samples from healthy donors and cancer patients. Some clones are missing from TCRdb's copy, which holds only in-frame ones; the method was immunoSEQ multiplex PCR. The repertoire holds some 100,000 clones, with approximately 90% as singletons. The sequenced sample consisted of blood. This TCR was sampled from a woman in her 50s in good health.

CDR3 DNA: TGTGCCAGCAGCTTAGGGCAGGGGTTCTACGAGCAGTACTTC. This sequence encodes CASSLGQGFYEQYF. This chain joins TRBV7-8 and TRBJ2-7, with a tentative D call TRBD1 (6 bases). CDR1 and CDR2 (germline): SGHVS, FQNEAQ. The CDR3 consists of 14 residues. V was pared by 1 base and J by 3 bases, with 10 bases between.